This T cell receptor (beta chain) is drawn from a study of T cells in Graves' hyperthyroidism and ophthalmopathy. Whole-study results and caveats: Ophthalmopathy and stable hyperthyroidism were separated by a 13 V-J model.

From RNA transcripts, TCR beta CDR3 regions were amplified. A first-round RT-PCR of the TCR CDR3 used the HTBI primer set. TCRdb processed the multiplex PCR reads anew with MiXCR; each CDR3 protein has one entry. The table has 360,000 or so distinct CDR3 sequences, about 18% seen once. The CDR3 sequence is 15 residues long. Unmatched junction bases numbered 8, after V lost 5 bases and J lost 5 bases. Germline V gene lookup returns CDR1 LNHNV and CDR2 YYDKDF (reference sequence). Turning to this clonotype: Antigen specificity is unknown. A single base separates this from a much larger clone, so it may be a read error. This CDR3 fails to terminate in the conserved phenylalanine or tryptophan, so it likely reflects a read error.

This receptor was identified in a woman aged 18-30 years with Graves' hyperthyroidism. This rearrangement joins TRBV15 to TRBJ1-5; 8 bases fit TRBD1. The specimen sequenced was blood. CDR3 DNA sequence: TGTGCCACCAGCTTCGGGGGACAGGTTGATCAGCCCCAGCATTAT. This gives the protein CATSFGGQVDQPQHY.